The entry below gives a single T cell receptor (beta chain) sequence along with its context. TCRdb redid the calling of the 5' RACE reads with MiXCR, one entry per CDR3 protein. The table shows 95,000 to 100,000 distinct CDR3 sequences, with roughly 18% occurring only once. The data derive from a study of T cells of healthy individuals. V lost 1 base and J 0 bases, leaving 10 bases between the germline ends. CDR1 and CDR2 (germline): SGHVS, FQNEAQ. The CDR3 sequence is 17 residues long. The sequence derives from a human donor in good health. The chain links TRBV7-8 to TRBJ2-6; the D call may be TRBD1 or TRBD2 (5 bases each). CDR3 DNA: TGTGCCAGCAGCTTAGGGGGGTTAACCTCTGGGGCCAACGTCCTGACTTTC. Protein product: CASSLGGLTSGANVLTF. Full variable domain (outside the CDR3, taken from reference TRBV7-8 and TRBJ2-6): GAGVSQSPRYKVAKRGQDVALRCDPISGHVSLFWYQQALGQGPEFLTYFQNEAQLDKSGLPSDRFFAERPEGSVSTLKIQRTQQEDSAVYLCASSLGGLTSGANVLTFGAGSRLTVL.